The 18 T cell receptor beta chains in this list originate from one sample, sequenced in a study of CD8+CD57+ T cells in acquired aplastic anemia. Both TCR beta VDJ combination and CDR3 sequence profiling were carried out. Genomic DNA was the template for this profiling. From the reads, TCRdb called clonotypes with MiXCR, one entry per CDR3 protein. Among about 110,000 distinct CDR3 sequences listed, around 49% were seen once. The sample comprised sorted CD4+, CD8+, or CD8+CD57+ T cells (not recorded which) from PBMCs. The receptors derive from a human donor in good health, serving as a control.

The genes are TRBV6-1 and TRBJ1-6; weak D call: TRBD1 (5 bases). CDR3 length: 13 amino acids. In germline, CDR1 is MNHNS, CDR2 SASEGT. With 8 bases removed from V and 10 bases from J, the gap between germline ends came to 15 bases. The CDR3, as DNA: TGTGCCAGCGGCAAGGGGCAAGGATCACCCCTCCACTTT. As protein: CASGKGQGSPLHF.

This clonotype was seen at least ten times. V gene TRBV30 combines with J gene TRBJ1-2; TRBD1 agrees at 7 bases. V gave up 3 bases and J gave up 3 bases; unmatched junction bases: 10. The germline gives CDR1 GTSNPN, CDR2 SVGIG (reference sequence). The CDR3 has 15 residues. CDR3 coding DNA: TGTGCCTGGAGCTTTTCCTTCGGGACAGACTATGGCTACACCTTC. Its translation: CAWSFSFGTDYGYTF.

This sequence joins TRBV7-6 and TRBJ1-2; D perhaps matches TRBD1 (6 bases). V gave up 5 bases and J gave up 7 bases, with 14 bases separating them. This CDR3 comprises 13 residues. The V gene's germline CDR1 is SGHVS and CDR2 FNYEAQ. This chain's CDR3 is CASSPTQGGGYTF. CDR3 sequence (DNA): TGTGCCAGCAGCCCAACACAGGGAGGTGGCTACACCTTC. Filled out from reference TRBV7-6 and TRBJ1-2, the complete variable domain reads GAGVSQSPRYKVTKRGQDVALRCDPISGHVSLYWYRQALGQGPEFLTYFNYEAQQDKSGLPNDRFSAERPEGSISTLTIQRTEQRDSAMYRCASSPTQGGGYTFGSGTRLTVV.

The chain joins TRBV6-4 to TRBJ2-7, with D unresolved. This CDR3 comprises 11 residues. Trimming stripped 2 bases from V and 7 bases from J, with 6 bases between. Per the germline V gene, CDR1 is MRHNA and CDR2 is SNTAGT. The CDR3 spells CASSDGQEQYF. The CDR3, as DNA: TGTGCCAGCAGTGACGGGCAGGAGCAGTACTTC.

The chain joins TRBV15 to TRBJ1-2; 7 bases are shared with TRBD1. The CDR3 has 13 residues. V lost 6 bases, J lost 5 bases, and 6 bases stayed unmatched. CDR1 is LNHNV and CDR2 is YYDKDF in the germline V gene (reference sequence). This CDR3 reads CATRRQGEYGYTF. DNA of the CDR3: TGTGCCACCAGAAGACAGGGCGAGTATGGCTACACCTTC.

This clonotype was seen ten or more times. CDR3 in amino acids: CASSIVVGGNSPLHF. The CDR3 nucleotides are TGTGCCAGTAGTATAGTGGTCGGGGGTAATTCACCCCTCCACTTT. This chain links TRBV19 with TRBJ1-6; a weak D match, TRBD1 (5 bases). The CDR3 sequence is 15 residues long. Germline CDR1 reads LNHDA; CDR2 reads SQIVND (reference sequence). Trimming pared 1 base from V and 6 bases from J, leaving 10 bases between.

V and J are TRBV2 and TRBJ1-2, with D hard to call. V was trimmed by 8 bases and J by 4 bases, leaving 11 bases between them. Per the germline V gene, CDR1 is SNHLY and CDR2 is FYNNEI. The CDR3 has 12 residues. CDR3 DNA sequence: TGTGCCAGCGGACGGTTTTGCTATGGCTACACCTTC. Translated, it gives CASGRFCYGYTF.

This clonotype was found many times. This CDR3 reads CASSILGWGGSGELFF. Here the CDR3 DNA reads TGTGCCAGTAGTATCCTAGGGTGGGGCGGCTCCGGGGAGCTGTTTTTT. The chain recombines TRBV19 with TRBJ2-2; TRBD1 is a possible D gene (5 bases). The CDR3 runs to 16 residues. V was shortened by 3 bases and J by 6 bases, with 17 bases between the two germline ends. Germline CDR1 LNHDA, CDR2 SQIVND (reference sequence).

This clonotype was counted only a few times. A much larger clone sits a single nucleotide away, making a read error possible. J is TRBJ1-5 and V is TRBV5-1, with 7 positions matching TRBD1. The CDR3 covers 15 residues. The trim removed 8 bases at V and 7 bases at J, leaving 15 bases unmatched. In germline, CDR1 is SGHRS, CDR2 YFSETQ. The DNA of the CDR3 is TGCGCCAGAGGCCGACGACAGGGCGGAGGGCAGCCCCAGCATTTT. It encodes CARGRRQGGGQPQHF.

Written as DNA, the CDR3 is TGTGCCAGTAGTAAGGGGGCGGTCTACGAGCAGTACTTC. Its translation: CASSKGAVYEQYF. The chain recombines TRBV19 with TRBJ2-7; 7 positions match TRBD1. V shed 4 bases and J 3 bases; nucleotides not matched to a gene: 3. The germline gives CDR1 LNHDA, CDR2 SQIVND (reference sequence). This CDR3 is 13 amino acids long. Based on the CDR3 plus reference TRBV19 and TRBJ2-7, the full variable domain is DGGITQSPKYLFRKEGQNVTLSCEQNLNHDAMYWYRQDPGQGLRLIYYSQIVNDFQKGDIAEGYSVSREKKESFPLTVTSAQKNPTAFYLCASSKGAVYEQYFGPGTRLTVT.

The chain combines TRBV10-3 with TRBJ2-3; 10 bases agree with TRBD2. V gave up 8 bases and J gave up 2 bases; unmatched junction bases: 7. The germline V gene has CDR1 ENHRY and CDR2 SYGVKD. The CDR3 totals 15 residues. The CDR3 region has the DNA TGTGCCATCCGCGATAGCGGGGGGACCACAGATACGCAGTATTTT. This sequence encodes CAIRDSGGTTDTQYF.

At least ten counts were recorded for this clonotype. The chain uses TRBV12-5 and TRBJ1-5; D is unresolved. Germline values: CDR1 LGHNT, CDR2 FRNRAP. Trimming left V 5 bases short and J 0 bases short, with 14 bases between. The CDR3 is 16 residues long. CDR3 DNA: TGTGCTAGTGGTATCTCTCGGTCCGGTAGCAATCAGCCCCAGCATTTT. Its protein is CASGISRSGSNQPQHF.

This clonotype has a count of ten or more. This chain links TRBV15 with TRBJ2-7, with a weak D call TRBD1 (5 bases). Between the trimmed V and J ends, which lost 0 bases and 0 bases, there was a span of 9 bases. CDR3 length: 15 residues. CDR1 and CDR2 (germline): LNHNV, YYDKDF (reference sequence). The CDR3 DNA reads as TGTGCCACCAGCAGAGATAGGGGTAGCTCCTACGAGCAGTACTTC. It codes for CATSRDRGSSYEQYF.

This clonotype was observed a handful of times. The chain has TRBV11-2 and TRBJ1-3; no clear D gene. V lost 4 bases to trimming and J lost 0 bases, with 19 bases between them. CDR1 and CDR2 (germline): SGHAT, FQNNGV. This CDR3 spans 18 amino acids. CDR3 sequence (DNA): TGTGCCAGCAGCTCTCGGGTCTTCTTCCTCGGCTCTGGAAACACCATATATTTT. This sequence encodes CASSSRVFFLGSGNTIYF.

There are many counts of this clonotype. This rearrangement joins TRBV6-5 to TRBJ1-2; no definite D call. CDR1 and CDR2 (germline): MNHEY, SVGAGI. The CDR3 has 13 residues. Trimming removed 4 bases at V and 5 bases at J, with 11 bases between. The CDR3 reads CASSSGRRYGYTF. DNA for the CDR3: TGTGCCAGCAGTTCAGGAAGGAGGTATGGCTACACCTTC.

The chain links TRBV25-1 to TRBJ1-2; D unclear. The V end lost 1 base, the J end lost 5 bases, and 11 bases lay between the germline ends. The CDR3 totals 14 residues. Germline values: CDR1 MGHDK, CDR2 SYGVNS. CDR3 loop: CASSESPRVYGYTF. In DNA form, the CDR3 reads TGTGCCAGCAGTGAATCCCCTAGGGTGTATGGCTACACCTTC.

The J gene is TRBJ2-1, the V gene TRBV7-3; 8 bases are shared with TRBD1. This CDR3 region has 17 residues. Germline trimming cut 1 base from V and 7 bases from J; bases unmatched to any gene: 12. Per germline, CDR1 SGHTA and CDR2 FQGTGA. CDR3 DNA sequence: TGTGCCAGCAGCTTAATGCCCCCCGGGACAGGATTGAATGAGCAGTTCTTC. Translating gives CASSLMPPGTGLNEQFF.

For this clonotype: The CDR3 does not end in the conserved phenylalanine or tryptophan, so this is likely a read error. Because the CDR3's place on the DNA is in doubt, the DNA is left out and the CDR3 is given as listed by TCRdb. V usage is TRBV24-1 and J usage is TRBJ1-6. Germline CDR1 reads KGHDR; CDR2 reads SFDVKD. The CDR3 is 9 residues long, counting both termini. The CDR3 spells CATSDPRTL.